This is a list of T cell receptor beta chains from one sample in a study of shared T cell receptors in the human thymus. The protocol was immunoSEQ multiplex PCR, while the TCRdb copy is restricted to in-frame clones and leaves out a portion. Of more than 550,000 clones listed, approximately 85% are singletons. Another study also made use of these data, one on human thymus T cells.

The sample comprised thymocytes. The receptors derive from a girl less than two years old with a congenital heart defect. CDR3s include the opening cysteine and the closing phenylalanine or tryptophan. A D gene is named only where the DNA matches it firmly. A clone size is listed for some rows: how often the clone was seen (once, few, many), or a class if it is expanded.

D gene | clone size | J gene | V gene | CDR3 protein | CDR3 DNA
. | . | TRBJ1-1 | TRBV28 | CASSLCNRSMNTEAFF | TGTGCCAGCAGTTTATGCAACAGGTCCATGAACACTGAAGCTTTCTTT
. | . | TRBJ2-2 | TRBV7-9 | CASLDCTGELFF | TGTGCCAGCTTGGACTGCACCGGGGAGCTGTTTTTT
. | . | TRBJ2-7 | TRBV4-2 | CASSQGPILDSYEQYF | TGTGCCAGCAGCCAAGGGCCGATACTGGACTCTTACGAGCAGTACTTC
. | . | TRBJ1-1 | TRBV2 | CASSEVQVNTEAFF | TGTGCCAGCAGTGAAGTCCAGGTGAACACTGAAGCTTTCTTT
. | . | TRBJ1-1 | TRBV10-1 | CASSEGQANTEAFF | TGCGCCAGCAGTGAAGGCCAGGCCAACACTGAAGCTTTCTTT
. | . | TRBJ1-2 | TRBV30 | CAWSQRTESSGRYGYTF | TGTGCCTGGAGTCAAAGGACAGAGTCGTCGGGTCGCTATGGCTACACCTTC
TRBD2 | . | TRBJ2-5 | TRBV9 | CASSRTSGGRETQYF | TGTGCCAGCAGCCGGACTAGCGGGGGCAGAGAGACCCAGTACTTC
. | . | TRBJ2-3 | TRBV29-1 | CSVWATCSGGTDTQYF | TGCAGCGTTTGGGCCACCTGTTCGGGGGGCACAGATACGCAGTATTTT
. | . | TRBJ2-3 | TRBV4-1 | CASSQVCSGPADTQYF | TGCGCCAGCAGCCAAGTGTGTAGCGGACCCGCGGATACGCAGTATTTT
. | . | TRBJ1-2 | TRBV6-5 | CASSYWGPGRRVGYTF | TGTGCCAGCAGTTACTGGGGCCCAGGGCGTAGGGTTGGCTACACCTTC
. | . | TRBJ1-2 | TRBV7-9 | CASSPGKGLVFYGYTF | TGTGCCAGCAGTCCGGGGAAGGGATTGGTTTTCTATGGCTACACCTTC
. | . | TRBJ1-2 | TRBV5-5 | CASSSWRGSDYGYTF | TGTGCCAGCAGCTCCTGGCGGGGCAGCGACTATGGCTACACCTTC
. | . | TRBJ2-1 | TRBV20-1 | CSANIYNEQFF | TGCAGTGCTAACATTTACAATGAGCAGTTCTTC
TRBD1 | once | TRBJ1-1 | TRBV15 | CATSDRRTGGETEAFF | TGTGCCACCAGCGATCGGAGAACAGGGGGAGAAACTGAAGCTTTCTTT
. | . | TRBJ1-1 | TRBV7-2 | CASSLREWGTEAFF | TGTGCCAGCAGCTTGAGGGAATGGGGAACTGAAGCTTTCTTT
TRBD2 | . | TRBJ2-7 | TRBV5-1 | CASSLGAGGRRWGLHF | TGCGCCAGCAGCTTGGGGGCGGGGGGCCGGCGGTGGGGTCTTCACTTC
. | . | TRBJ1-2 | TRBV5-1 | CASTLGQSGGYTF | TGCGCCAGCACCCTAGGACAGTCGGGTGGCTACACCTTC
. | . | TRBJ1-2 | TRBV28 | CASSVQEFYGYTF | TGTGCCAGCAGCGTACAGGAGTTTTATGGCTACACCTTC
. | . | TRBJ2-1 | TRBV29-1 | CSALGRAEAQFF | TGCAGCGCCCTGGGTAGGGCGGAGGCACAGTTCTTC
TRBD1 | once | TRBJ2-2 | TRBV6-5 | CASNTGANTGELFF | TGTGCCAGCAATACAGGGGCGAACACCGGGGAGCTGTTTTTT
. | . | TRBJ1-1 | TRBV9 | CASSVGGSTITEAFF | TGTGCCAGCAGCGTTGGAGGGTCCACGATCACTGAAGCTTTCTTT
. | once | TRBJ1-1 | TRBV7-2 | CASSLVWSADMNTEAFF | TGTGCCAGCAGCTTAGTCTGGTCGGCAGACATGAACACTGAAGCTTTCTTT
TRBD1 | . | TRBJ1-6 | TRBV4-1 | CASSQEDRLGYSPLHF | TGCGCCAGCAGCCAAGAGGACAGGTTAGGGTATTCACCCCTCCACTTT
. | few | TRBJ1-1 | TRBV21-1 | CASFGTEAFF | TGTGCCAGTTTCGGGACTGAAGCTTTCTTT
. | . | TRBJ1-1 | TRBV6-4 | CASRWVAEAFF | TGTGCCAGCAGATGGGTAGCCGAAGCTTTCTTT
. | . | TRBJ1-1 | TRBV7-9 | CASSFAGDTEAFF | TGTGCCAGCAGCTTCGCAGGGGACACTGAAGCTTTCTTT
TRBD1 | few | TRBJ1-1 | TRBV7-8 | CASSCGGGQGCKFDTEAFF | TGTGCCAGCAGCTGTGGGGGGGGACAGGGCTGCAAGTTTGACACTGAAGCTTTCTTT
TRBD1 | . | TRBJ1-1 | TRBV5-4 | CASSLIEGAPDTEAFF | TGTGCCAGCAGCTTGATTGAGGGGGCTCCAGACACTGAAGCTTTCTTT
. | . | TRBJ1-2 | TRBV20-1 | CSASINYGYTF | TGCAGTGCTAGTATTAACTATGGCTACACCTTC
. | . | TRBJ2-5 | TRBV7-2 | CASSLLDGGLQETQYF | TGTGCCAGCAGCTTATTGGACGGGGGACTCCAAGAGACCCAGTACTTC
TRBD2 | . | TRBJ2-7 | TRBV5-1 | CASSFKAGGGSYEQYF | TGCGCCAGCAGCTTTAAAGCGGGGGGAGGCTCCTACGAGCAGTACTTC
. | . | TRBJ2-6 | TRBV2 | CASTRGSGANVLTF | TGTGCCAGCACGCGCGGCTCTGGGGCCAACGTCCTGACTTTC
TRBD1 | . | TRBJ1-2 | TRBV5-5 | CASSFQGAYGYTF | TGTGCCAGCAGCTTTCAGGGGGCTTATGGCTACACCTTC
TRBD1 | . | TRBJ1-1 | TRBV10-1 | CASSDGTGGDGVNTEAFF | TGCGCCAGCAGTGACGGGACAGGGGGCGATGGCGTGAACACTGAAGCTTTCTTT
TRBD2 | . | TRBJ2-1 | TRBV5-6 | CASSLGSGGGQFF | TGTGCCAGCAGCTTGGGGAGCGGGGGGGGGCAGTTCTTC
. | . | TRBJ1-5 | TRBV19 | CASSITGLQPQHF | TGTGCCAGTAGTATAACCGGACTTCAGCCCCAGCATTTT
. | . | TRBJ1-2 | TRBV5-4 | CASSFDRVGYTF | TGTGCCAGCAGTTTTGACCGGGTGGGCTACACCTTC
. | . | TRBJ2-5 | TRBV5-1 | CASSLAWPHEAQYF | TGCGCCAGCAGCTTGGCGTGGCCACACGAGGCCCAGTACTTC
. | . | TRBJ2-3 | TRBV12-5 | CASGFSQSTDTQYF | TGTGCTAGTGGTTTCTCACAGAGCACAGATACGCAGTATTTT
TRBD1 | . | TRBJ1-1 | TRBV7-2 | CASSEEDRATTEAFF | TGTGCCAGCAGCGAGGAGGACAGGGCGACGACTGAAGCTTTCTTT
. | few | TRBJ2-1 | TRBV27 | CASSLKVHWANEQFF | TGTGCCAGCAGTTTAAAGGTTCACTGGGCCAATGAGCAGTTCTTC
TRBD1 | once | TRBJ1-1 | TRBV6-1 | CASTIDRGGSEAFF | TGTGCCAGCACCATTGACAGGGGAGGGTCTGAAGCTTTCTTT
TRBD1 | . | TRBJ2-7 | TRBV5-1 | CASSLRGQGYEQYF | TGCGCCAGCAGCTTGAGGGGACAGGGCTACGAGCAGTACTTC
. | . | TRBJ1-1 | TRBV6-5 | CASSYGRNTEAFF | TGTGCCAGCAGTTACGGCAGGAACACTGAAGCTTTCTTT
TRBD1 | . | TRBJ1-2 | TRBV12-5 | CASGFQTTGTGRDSGYTF | TGTGCTAGTGGTTTCCAAACCACCGGGACAGGAAGGGACTCTGGCTACACCTTC
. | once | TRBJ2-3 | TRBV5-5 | CASSPTSADTQYF | TGTGCCAGCAGCCCAACTAGTGCAGATACGCAGTATTTT
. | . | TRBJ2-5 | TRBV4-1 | CASSQVPTEEETQYF | TGCGCCAGCAGCCAAGTTCCGACAGAGGAAGAGACCCAGTACTTC
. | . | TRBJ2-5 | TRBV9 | CASSPPEGGATRETQYF | TGTGCCAGCAGCCCTCCTGAGGGGGGGGCGACCCGGGAGACCCAGTACTTC
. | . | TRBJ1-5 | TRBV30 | CAWSVRGRSNQPQHF | TGTGCCTGGAGTGTAAGGGGAAGGAGCAATCAGCCCCAGCATTTT
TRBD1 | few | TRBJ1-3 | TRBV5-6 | CASKTRTGLLSGNTIYF | TGTGCCAGCAAAACAAGGACAGGCCTCCTCTCTGGAAACACCATATATTTT
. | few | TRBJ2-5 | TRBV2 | CASSFRRALQETQYF | TGTGCCAGCAGTTTCCGGAGGGCCCTCCAAGAGACCCAGTACTTC
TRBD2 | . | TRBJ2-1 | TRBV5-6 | CASNPGGTSGGAYNEQFF | TGTGCCAGCAATCCTGGTGGGACTAGCGGGGGGGCGTACAATGAGCAGTTCTTC
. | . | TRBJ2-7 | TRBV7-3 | CASSLGPRPSRYEQYF | TGTGCCAGCAGCTTAGGGCCTCGCCCTTCCCGCTACGAGCAGTACTTC
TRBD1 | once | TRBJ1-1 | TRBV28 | CASSPRQGSSPMNTEAFF | TGTGCCAGCAGTCCCAGACAGGGATCGTCCCCTATGAACACTGAAGCTTTCTTT
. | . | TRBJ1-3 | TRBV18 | CASSHTGSGNTIYF | TGTGCCAGCTCACATACAGGGAGTGGAAACACCATATATTTT